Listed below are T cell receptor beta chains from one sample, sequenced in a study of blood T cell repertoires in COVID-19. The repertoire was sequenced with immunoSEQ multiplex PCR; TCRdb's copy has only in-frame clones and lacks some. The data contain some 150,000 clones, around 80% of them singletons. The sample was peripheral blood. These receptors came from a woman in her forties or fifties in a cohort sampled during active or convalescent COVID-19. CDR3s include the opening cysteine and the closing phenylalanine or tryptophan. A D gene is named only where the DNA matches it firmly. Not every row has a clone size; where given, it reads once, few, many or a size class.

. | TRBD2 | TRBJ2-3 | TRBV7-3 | CASSLNPAGGTDTQYF | TGTGCCAGCAGCTTAAACCCAGCGGGGGGGACAGATACGCAGTATTTT
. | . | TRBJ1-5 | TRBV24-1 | CATSVGQNQPQHF | TGTGCCACCAGTGTTGGCCAGAATCAGCCCCAGCATTTT
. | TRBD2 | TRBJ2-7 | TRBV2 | CASSELLAGGPLDYEQYF | TGTGCCAGCAGTGAATTGCTAGCGGGGGGTCCTCTTGACTACGAGCAGTACTTC
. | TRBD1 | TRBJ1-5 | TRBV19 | CASSIRDSRFNQPQHF | TGTGCCAGTAGTATCCGGGACAGCCGATTCAATCAGCCCCAGCATTTT
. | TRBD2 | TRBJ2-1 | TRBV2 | CASLFGGAYNEQFF | TGTGCCAGCCTTTTTGGGGGGGCCTACAATGAGCAGTTCTTC
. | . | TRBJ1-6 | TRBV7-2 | CASSVVTSSYNSPLHF | TGTGCCAGCAGCGTTGTCACTAGCTCCTATAATTCACCCCTCCACTTT
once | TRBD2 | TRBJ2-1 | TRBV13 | CASSWPAGTSGVSEQFF | TGTGCCAGCAGCTGGCCGGCCGGGACTAGCGGGGTTAGTGAGCAGTTCTTC
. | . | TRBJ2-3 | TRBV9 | CASSVKRTATDTQYF | TGTGCCAGCAGCGTAAAGCGGACTGCCACAGATACGCAGTATTTT
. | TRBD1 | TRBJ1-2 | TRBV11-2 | CASSLASVQGVGGGYTF | TGTGCCAGCAGCTTAGCTTCCGTACAGGGGGTCGGTGGTGGCTACACCTTC
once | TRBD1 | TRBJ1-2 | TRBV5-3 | CARSLGQGAIRGYGYTF | TGTGCCAGAAGCTTGGGACAGGGGGCGATTCGGGGTTATGGCTACACCTTC
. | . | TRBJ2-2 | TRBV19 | CASSIFNRGGTGELFF | TGTGCCAGTAGTATCTTCAACAGGGGAGGCACCGGGGAGCTGTTTTTT
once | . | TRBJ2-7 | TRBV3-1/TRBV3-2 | CASSHQGQYF | TGTGCCAGCAGCCATCAGGGGCAGTACTTC
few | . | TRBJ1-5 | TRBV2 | CASKSGSGDNQPQHF | TGTGCCAGCAAGTCTGGGTCAGGGGACAATCAGCCCCAGCATTTT
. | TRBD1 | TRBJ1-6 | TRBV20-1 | CSASALRGRGGGSPLHF | TGCAGTGCTAGTGCGTTAAGGGGGAGAGGGGGCGGTTCACCCCTCCACTTT
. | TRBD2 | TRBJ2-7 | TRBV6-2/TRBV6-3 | CASSFPTSGVPGEQYF | TGTGCCAGCAGTTTCCCGACTAGCGGGGTTCCTGGCGAGCAGTACTTC
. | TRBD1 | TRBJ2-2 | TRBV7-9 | CASSLDRGWTGELFF | TGTGCCAGCAGCTTAGACAGGGGTTGGACCGGGGAGCTGTTTTTT